This T cell receptor (beta chain) was sequenced for a study of T cells after yellow fever vaccination (dated by TCRdb to 2018 to 2020). Concerning the study at large: Libraries from fractions with low cell numbers were prepared with the SMART-Seq v4 Ultra Low Input RNA kit. Bulk TCR alpha and beta repertoires were sequenced longitudinally to track T-cell clones before and after primary and booster YFV17D yellow fever vaccination. Two healthy male donors made up the cohort, one aged 18 to 29 years and the other aged 30 to 40 years. Blood was drawn at multiple timepoints before and after primary and secondary immunization, with bulk PBMC replicates and cell subsets isolated.

This clonotype was counted at least ten times. The specificity of this receptor is unknown. One junction end disagrees with the germline gene, perhaps due to a read error. Synthesis of TCR cDNA relied on 5'RACE template switching, a step that introduced a universal primer site along with unique molecular identifiers. cDNA synthesis was primed from both the TCR alpha and TCR beta constant segments. Two PCR steps were used to amplify libraries, with sample barcodes and sequencing adapters being added in the second step. Libraries were sequenced on Illumina HiSeq 2500 (2x100 bp) or NovaSeq (2x150 bp). Concerning the study's data processing: Demultiplexing of reads and collapsing into UMI consensus sequences were performed with MIGEC, and V(D)J alignment was carried out with MiXCR. Using edgeR on replicate PBMC samples, clonotypes were called vaccine-responding if FDR was below 0.01 and the log2 fold change was above 5 up to day 15. Each bulk clonotype received a CD4 or CD8 identity based on whether the sequenced CD4 or CD8 repertoire contained that clonotype at higher abundance. Starting from the raw public reads, TCRdb applied fastp trimming at Q25, assembled clones with MiXCR and retained in-frame beta chains. Rows with a matching CDR3 protein are joined into one entry that keeps the most common DNA and genes. These V and J calls are TCRdb output, not the study's own analysis. This sample gives 25,000 to 35,000 distinct CDR3 sequences in total; 5% to 6% of them show up just once. Of the sample, just over 40% falls within the top ten clones.

Summary of the overall study and its limitations: Computational filtering was required because FACS-sorted repertoires could contain abundant contaminating clonotypes from the bulk population. A small fraction of clonotypes showed up in both the CD4 and CD8 compartments, probably as a result of convergent recombination. Because only two donors were included in the study, the extent to which the findings can be generalized is limited. Compared with the primary T-cell response, the secondary T-cell response was weaker but faster, peaking on day 5 rather than day 15. Most clones expanded after primary vaccination were re-detected after the booster (around 96% of CD4 and more than 70% of CD8), suggesting broad memory maintenance.

The sample's treatment or condition label is to be understood as: live attenuated yellow fever vaccine strain. A standard Ficoll-Paque protocol was used to isolate PBMCs from peripheral blood. CD4 and CD8 T-cell fractions were isolated with Dynabeads CD4 and CD8 positive selection kits. TriZol was used to extract RNA from bulk PBMCs, CD4 and CD8 fractions, and dextramer-positive and dextramer-negative fractions. The germline V gene sets CDR1 to SGHVS and CDR2 to FNYEAQ. Measured from the cysteine to the phenylalanine, the CDR3 is 13 residues long. The only DNA kept is the CDR3, 39 bases in frame from the first base.

The sample here was CD8+ T cells sorted from PBMCs, taken 10 days after the yellow fever booster vaccination. The TCR comes from a man aged 30-40 years who received the YFV17D yellow fever vaccine. The chain links TRBV7-6 with TRBJ2-7; no D gene is confidently identified. This receptor has the CDR3 CASSLGGSSEQYF. The DNA reads as follows: TGTGCCAGCAGCTTAGGAGGATCCTCCGAGCAGTACTTC.